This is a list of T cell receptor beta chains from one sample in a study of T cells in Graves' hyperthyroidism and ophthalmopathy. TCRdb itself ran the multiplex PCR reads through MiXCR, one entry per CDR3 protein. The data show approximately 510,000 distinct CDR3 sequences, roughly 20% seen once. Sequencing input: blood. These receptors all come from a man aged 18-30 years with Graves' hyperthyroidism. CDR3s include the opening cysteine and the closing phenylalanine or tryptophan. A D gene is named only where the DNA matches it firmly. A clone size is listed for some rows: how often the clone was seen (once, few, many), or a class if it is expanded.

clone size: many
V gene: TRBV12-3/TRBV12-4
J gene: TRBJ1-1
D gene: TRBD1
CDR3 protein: CASSPQGAATEAFF
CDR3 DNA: TGTGCCAGCAGTCCCCAGGGGGCGGCCACTGAAGCTTTCTTT

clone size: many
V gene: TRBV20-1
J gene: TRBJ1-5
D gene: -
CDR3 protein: CSARDTGYDQPQHF
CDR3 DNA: TGCAGTGCTAGAGATACAGGGTACGATCAGCCCCAGCATTTT

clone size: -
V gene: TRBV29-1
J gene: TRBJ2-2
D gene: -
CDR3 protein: CSVVTLGTGELFF
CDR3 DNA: TGCAGCGTTGTTACACTCGGGACCGGGGAGCTGTTTTTT

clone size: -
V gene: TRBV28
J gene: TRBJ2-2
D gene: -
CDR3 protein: CASSAGGPGTGELFF
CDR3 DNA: TGTGCCAGCAGCGCTGGAGGGCCAGGTACCGGGGAGCTGTTTTTT

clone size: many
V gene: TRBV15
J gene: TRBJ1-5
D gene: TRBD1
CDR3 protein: CATSSAFGTGPGGPQHF
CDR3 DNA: TGTGCCACCAGCAGTGCCTTTGGGACAGGTCCGGGAGGGCCCCAGCATTTT

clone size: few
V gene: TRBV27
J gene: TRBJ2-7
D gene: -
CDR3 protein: CASSLLDRTYEQYF
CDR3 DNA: TGTGCCAGCAGTTTATTAGACAGGACCTACGAGCAGTACTTC

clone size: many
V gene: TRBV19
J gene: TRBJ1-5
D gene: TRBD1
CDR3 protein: CASSTPGQGAPQHF
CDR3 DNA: TGTGCCAGTAGTACTCCGGGACAGGGAGCGCCCCAGCATTTT

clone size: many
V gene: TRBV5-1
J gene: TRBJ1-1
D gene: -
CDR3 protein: CASSAPGRTEAFF
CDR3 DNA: TGCGCCAGCAGCGCACCGGGGCGCACGGAGGCTTTCTTT

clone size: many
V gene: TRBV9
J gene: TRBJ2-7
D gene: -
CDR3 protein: CASSEGVGYEQYF
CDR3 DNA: TGTGCCAGCAGCGAGGGGGTGGGGTACGAGCAGTACTTC

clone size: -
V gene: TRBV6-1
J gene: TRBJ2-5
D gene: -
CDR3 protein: CASSDWGYQETQYF
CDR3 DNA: TGTGCCAGCAGCGATTGGGGGTACCAAGAGACCCAGTACTTC

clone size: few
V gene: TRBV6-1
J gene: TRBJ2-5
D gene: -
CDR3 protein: CASTPNPTGEETQYF
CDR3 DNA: TGTGCCAGCACCCCAAATCCCACAGGCGAAGAGACCCAGTACTTC

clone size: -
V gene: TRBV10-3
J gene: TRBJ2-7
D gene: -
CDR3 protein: CAISVGSPSYEQYF
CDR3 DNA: TGTGCCATCAGTGTAGGGTCCCCCTCCTACGAGCAGTACTTC

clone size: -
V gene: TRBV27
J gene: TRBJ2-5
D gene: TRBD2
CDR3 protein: CASSSRLAGGRETQYF
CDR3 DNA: TGTGCCAGCAGTTCGCGACTAGCGGGGGGCAGGGAGACCCAATACTTC

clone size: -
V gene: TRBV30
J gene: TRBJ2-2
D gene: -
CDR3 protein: CAWSKGTGELFF
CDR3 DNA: TGTGCCTGGAGCAAGGGCACCGGGGAGCTGTTTTTT

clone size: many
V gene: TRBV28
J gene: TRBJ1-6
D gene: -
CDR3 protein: CASSPPRGAYSPLHF
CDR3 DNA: TGTGCCAGCAGTCCGCCCCGGGGGGCATATTCACCCCTCCACTTT

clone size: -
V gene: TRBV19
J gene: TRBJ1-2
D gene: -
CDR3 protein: CASAGAGGNNGYTF
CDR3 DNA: TGTGCCAGTGCCGGGGCTGGGGGGAATAATGGCTACACCTTC

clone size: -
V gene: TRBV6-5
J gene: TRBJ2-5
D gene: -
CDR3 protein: CASSLELRAGETQYF
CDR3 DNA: TGTGCCAGCAGTCTCGAACTCAGGGCGGGAGAGACCCAGTACTTC

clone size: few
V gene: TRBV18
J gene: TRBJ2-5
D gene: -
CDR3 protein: CASSPPERQETQYF
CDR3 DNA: TGTGCCAGCTCACCACCGGAGAGACAAGAGACCCAGTACTTC

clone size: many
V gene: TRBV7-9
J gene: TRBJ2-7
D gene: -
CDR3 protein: CASSLDLYEQYF
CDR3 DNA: TGTGCCAGCAGCTTGGACCTCTACGAGCAGTACTTC

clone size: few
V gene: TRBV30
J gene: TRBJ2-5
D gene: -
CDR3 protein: CAWTGVRETQYF
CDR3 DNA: TGTGCCTGGACAGGGGTAAGGGAGACCCAGTACTTC

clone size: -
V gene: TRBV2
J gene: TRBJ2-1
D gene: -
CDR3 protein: CATQTGAQFNEQFF
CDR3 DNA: TGTGCCACCCAAACCGGGGCACAATTCAATGAGCAGTTCTTC

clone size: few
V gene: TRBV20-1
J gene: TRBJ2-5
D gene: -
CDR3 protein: CSASAGPSETQYF
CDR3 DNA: TGCAGTGCTAGTGCCGGGCCCTCGGAGACCCAGTACTTC

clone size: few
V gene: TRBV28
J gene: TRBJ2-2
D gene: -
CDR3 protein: CASRELRGVLTGELFF
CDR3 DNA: TGTGCCAGCAGGGAGCTCAGGGGAGTTTTAACCGGGGAGCTGTTTTTT

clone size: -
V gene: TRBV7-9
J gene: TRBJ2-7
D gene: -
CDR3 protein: CASSLATLAGEQYF
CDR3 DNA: TGTGCCAGCAGCCTAGCGACGCTGGCTGGCGAGCAGTACTTC

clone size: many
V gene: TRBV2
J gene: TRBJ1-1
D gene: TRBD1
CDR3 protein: CASSDSEAGGTEAFF
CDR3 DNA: TGTGCCAGCAGTGACTCTGAGGCAGGGGGCACTGAAGCTTTCTTT

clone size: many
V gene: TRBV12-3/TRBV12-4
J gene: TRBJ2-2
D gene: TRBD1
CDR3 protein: CASSRGQGTGELFF
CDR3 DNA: TGTGCCAGCAGTAGGGGACAGGGAACCGGGGAGCTGTTTTTT

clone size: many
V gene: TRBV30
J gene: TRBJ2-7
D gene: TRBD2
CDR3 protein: CAWSTSGAYEQYF
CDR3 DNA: TGTGCCTGGAGTACTAGCGGGGCCTACGAGCAGTACTTC